This entry is about one T cell receptor beta chain. What it binds is unknown. Use of 60 Vbeta and 13 Jbeta primers characterized the PCR. Some clones are missing from TCRdb's copy, which holds only in-frame ones; the method was immunoSEQ multiplex PCR. The repertoire holds about 100,000 clones, with 70% to 75% as singletons. These data belong to a study of cytomegalovirus exposure and HLA in healthy donors. Whole-study results and caveats: Roughly 170 TCR beta chains were listed as cytomegalovirus-associated. Most TCR beta V segments were productive about 87% or about 30% of the time in an earlier analysis. Reportedly, a later analysis found an Asian-associated ancestry cluster had fewer N-insertions than the approximately 670-donor mean.

V lost 10 bases to trimming and J lost 7 bases, with 22 bases between them. The germline V gene has CDR1 ENHRY and CDR2 SYGVKD. The CDR3 has 14 amino acids. This chain joins TRBV10-3 and TRBJ1-2, with D tentatively TRBD1 (6 bases). The sample was PBMCs. This TCR came from a man aged 40-55 years in good health and CMV-seronegative. The CDR3: CASGLRGEGFGYTF. The CDR3, as DNA: TGTGCCAGCGGCCTCAGGGGAGAGGGTTTTGGCTACACCTTC.